This T cell receptor (beta chain) was retrieved from a study of blood T cell repertoires in COVID-19. Study in general: Nucleic acid was either cDNA or gDNA, and it came from T cells, B-cell-depleted T cells, or PBMCs.

This CDR3 comprises 13 residues. Donors in Cohort 3 who had recovered were those with two negative PCRs, healthcare professional clearance, or resolution of their symptoms. A note on this clone: The germline gene is not matched at one end of the junction; a read error may be the cause.

In the original workflow: Reference gene primer amplification yielded estimated nucleated cell counts. Sequencing was performed with immunoSEQ multiplex PCR; in TCRdb, only in-frame clones are kept and a portion is missing. D and trimming were read from the DNA, whereas the V and J calls and clone size are those reported in that table. The sample yields about 400,000 clones, more than 75% seen once. This chain connects TRBV12-3 or TRBV12-4 to TRBJ1-5; D is uncertain. The sample taken for sequencing was PBMCs or T cells enriched from blood (not recorded which). The clonotype comes from a woman aged 50 to 65 who had recovered from COVID-19. CDR3 protein: CASRLGSDQPQHF. CDR3 DNA: TGTGCCAGCAGGTTAGGCAGCGATCAGCCCCAGCATTTT.